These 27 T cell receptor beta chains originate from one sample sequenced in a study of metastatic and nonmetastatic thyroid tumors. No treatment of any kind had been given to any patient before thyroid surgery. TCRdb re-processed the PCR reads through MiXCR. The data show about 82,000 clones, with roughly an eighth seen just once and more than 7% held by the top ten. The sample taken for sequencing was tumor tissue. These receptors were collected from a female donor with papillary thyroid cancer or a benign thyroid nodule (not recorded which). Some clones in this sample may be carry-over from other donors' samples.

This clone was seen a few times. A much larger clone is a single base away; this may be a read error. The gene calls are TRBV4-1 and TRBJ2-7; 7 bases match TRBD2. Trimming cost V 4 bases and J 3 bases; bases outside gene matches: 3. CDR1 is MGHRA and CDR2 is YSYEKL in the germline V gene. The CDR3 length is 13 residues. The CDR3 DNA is TGCGCCAGCAGCCCGGCGGGGGTCTACGAGCAGTACTTC. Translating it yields CASSPAGVYEQYF.

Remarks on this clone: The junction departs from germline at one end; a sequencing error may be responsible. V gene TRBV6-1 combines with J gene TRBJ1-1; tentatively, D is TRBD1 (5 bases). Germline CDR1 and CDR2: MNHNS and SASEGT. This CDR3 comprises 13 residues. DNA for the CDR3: TGTGCCAGCATCGCGGACATGAACACTGAATCTTTCTTT. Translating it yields CASIADMNTESFF.

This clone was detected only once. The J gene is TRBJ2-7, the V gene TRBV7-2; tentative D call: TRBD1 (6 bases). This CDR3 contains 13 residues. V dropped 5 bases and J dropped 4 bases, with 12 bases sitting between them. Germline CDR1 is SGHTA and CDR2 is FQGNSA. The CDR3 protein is CASSQGLGYEQYF. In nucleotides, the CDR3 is TGTGCCAGCAGCCAGGGGCTCGGATACGAGCAGTACTTC.

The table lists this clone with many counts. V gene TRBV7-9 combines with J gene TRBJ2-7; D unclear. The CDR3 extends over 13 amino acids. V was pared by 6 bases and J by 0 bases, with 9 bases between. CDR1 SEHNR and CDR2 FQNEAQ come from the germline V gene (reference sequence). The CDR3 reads CASRHTLSYEQYF. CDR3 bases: TGTGCCAGCAGACACACTCTCTCCTACGAGCAGTACTTC.

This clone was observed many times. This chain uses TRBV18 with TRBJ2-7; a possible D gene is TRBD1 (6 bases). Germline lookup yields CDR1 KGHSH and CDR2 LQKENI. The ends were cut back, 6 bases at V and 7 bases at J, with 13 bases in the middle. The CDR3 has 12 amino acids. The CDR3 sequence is CASSRGQGEQYF. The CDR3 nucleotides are TGTGCCAGCTCTAGAGGGCAGGGGGAGCAGTACTTC.

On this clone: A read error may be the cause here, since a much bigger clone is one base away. CDR3 sequence: CASSVWSSTDTQYF. The CDR3 region has the DNA TGTGCCAGCAGCGTATGGAGCTCCACAGATACGCAGTATTTT. V usage is TRBV9 and J usage is TRBJ2-3; no reliable D call. Germline assignment: CDR1 SGDLS and CDR2 YYNGEE. V lost 1 base, J lost 2 bases, and 8 bases lay in between. The CDR3 extends over 14 amino acids.

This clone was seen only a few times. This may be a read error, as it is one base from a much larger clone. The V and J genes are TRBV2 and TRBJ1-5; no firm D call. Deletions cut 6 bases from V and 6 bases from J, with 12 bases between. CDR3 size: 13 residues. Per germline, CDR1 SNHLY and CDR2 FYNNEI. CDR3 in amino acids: CASSLFSAQPQHF. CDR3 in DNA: TGTGCCAGCAGCCTTTTCAGTGCTCAGCCCCAGCATTTT.

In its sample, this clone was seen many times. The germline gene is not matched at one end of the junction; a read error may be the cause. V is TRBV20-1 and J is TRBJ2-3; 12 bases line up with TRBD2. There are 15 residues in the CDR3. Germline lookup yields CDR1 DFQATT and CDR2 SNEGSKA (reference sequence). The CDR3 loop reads CSAGGLAGGGDTQYF. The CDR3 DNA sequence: TGTAGTGCGGGAGGCCTAGCGGGAGGGGGAGATACGCAGTATTTT.

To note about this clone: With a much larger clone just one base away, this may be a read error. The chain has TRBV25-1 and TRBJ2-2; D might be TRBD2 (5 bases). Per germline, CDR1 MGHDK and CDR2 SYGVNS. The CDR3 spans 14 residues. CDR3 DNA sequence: TGTGCTTCGGGGAAGAGCTTGAACGCCGGGGAGCTGTTTTTT. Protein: CASGKSLNAGELFF.

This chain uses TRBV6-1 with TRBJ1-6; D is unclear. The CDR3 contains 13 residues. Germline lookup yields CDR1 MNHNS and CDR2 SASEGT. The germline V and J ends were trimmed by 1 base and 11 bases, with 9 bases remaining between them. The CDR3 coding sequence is TGTGCCAGCAGTGAAGAGTGGGCCCCACCCCTCCACTTT. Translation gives CASSEEWAPPLHF.

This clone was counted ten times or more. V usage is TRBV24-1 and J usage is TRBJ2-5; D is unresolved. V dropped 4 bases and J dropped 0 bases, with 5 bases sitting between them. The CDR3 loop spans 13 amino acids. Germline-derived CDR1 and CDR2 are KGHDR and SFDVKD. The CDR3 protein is CATSDGNQETQYF. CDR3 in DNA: TGTGCCACCAGTGACGGTAACCAAGAGACCCAGTACTTC.

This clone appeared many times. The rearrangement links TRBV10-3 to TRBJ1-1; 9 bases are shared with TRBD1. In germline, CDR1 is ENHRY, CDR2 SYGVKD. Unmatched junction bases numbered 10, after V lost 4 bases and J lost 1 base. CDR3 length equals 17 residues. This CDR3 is CAISGVGTGWRNTEAFF. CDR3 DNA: TGTGCCATCAGTGGTGTGGGGACAGGGTGGCGGAACACTGAAGCTTTCTTT.

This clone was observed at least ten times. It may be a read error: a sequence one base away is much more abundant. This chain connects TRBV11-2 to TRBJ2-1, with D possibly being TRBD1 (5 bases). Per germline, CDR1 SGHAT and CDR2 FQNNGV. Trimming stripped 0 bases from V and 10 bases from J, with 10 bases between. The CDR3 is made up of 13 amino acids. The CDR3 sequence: CASSLDLWTEQFF. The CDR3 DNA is TGTGCCAGCAGCTTAGATCTCTGGACAGAGCAGTTCTTC. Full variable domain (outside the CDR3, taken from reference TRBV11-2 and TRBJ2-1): EAGVAQSPRYKIIEKRQSVAFWCNPISGHATLYWYQQILGQGPKLLIQFQNNGVVDDSQLPKDRFSAERLKGVDSTLKIQPAKLEDSAVYLCASSLDLWTEQFFGPGTRLTVL.

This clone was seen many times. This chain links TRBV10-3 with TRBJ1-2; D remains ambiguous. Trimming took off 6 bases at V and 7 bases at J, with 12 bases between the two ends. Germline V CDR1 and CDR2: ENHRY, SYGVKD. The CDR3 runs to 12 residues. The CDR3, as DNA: TGTGCCATCAGGCCCGACTCCTTTGGCTACACCTTC. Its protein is CAIRPDSFGYTF.

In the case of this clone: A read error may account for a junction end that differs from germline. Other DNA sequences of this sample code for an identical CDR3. As DNA, the CDR3 is TGTGCCAGCAGTTTCCTAGGGCGATCAAGAACCCATAACTATGTCTACACCTTC. Protein product: CASSFLGRSRTHNYVYTF. V and J are TRBV6-2 or TRBV6-3 and TRBJ1-2; no firm D call. There are 18 residues in the CDR3. Per germline, CDR1 MNHEY and CDR2 SVGEGT.

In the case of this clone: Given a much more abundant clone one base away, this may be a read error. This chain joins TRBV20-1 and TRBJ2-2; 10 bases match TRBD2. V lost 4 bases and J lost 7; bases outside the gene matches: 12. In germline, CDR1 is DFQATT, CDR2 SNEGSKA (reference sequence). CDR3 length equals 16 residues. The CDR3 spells CSAIRLAGAGIGELFF. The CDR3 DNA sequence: TGCAGTGCTATAAGGCTAGCGGGAGCAGGAATCGGGGAGCTGTTTTTT.

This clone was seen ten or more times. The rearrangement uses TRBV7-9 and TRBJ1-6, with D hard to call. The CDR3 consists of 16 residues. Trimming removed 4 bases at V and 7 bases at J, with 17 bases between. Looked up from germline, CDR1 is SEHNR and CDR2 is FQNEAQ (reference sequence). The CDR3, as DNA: TGTGCCAGCAGCTATCCCCCAGAGACGGACAATTCACCCCTCCACTTT. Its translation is CASSYPPETDNSPLHF.

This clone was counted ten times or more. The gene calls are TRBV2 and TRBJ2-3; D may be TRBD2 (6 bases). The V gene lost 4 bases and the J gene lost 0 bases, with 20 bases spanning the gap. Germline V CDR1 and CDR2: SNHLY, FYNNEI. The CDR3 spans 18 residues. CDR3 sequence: CASSVVGRPLSSTDTQYF. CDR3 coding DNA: TGTGCCAGCAGTGTCGTCGGGAGACCGCTTTCTAGCACAGATACGCAGTATTTT.

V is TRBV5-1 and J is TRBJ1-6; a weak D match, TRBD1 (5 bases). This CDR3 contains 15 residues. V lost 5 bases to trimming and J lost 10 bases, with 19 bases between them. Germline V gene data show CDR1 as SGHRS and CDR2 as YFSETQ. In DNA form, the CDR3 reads TGCGCCAGCAGGCCTTGGGGCACTGAGTACTCACCCCTCCACTTT. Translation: CASRPWGTEYSPLHF.

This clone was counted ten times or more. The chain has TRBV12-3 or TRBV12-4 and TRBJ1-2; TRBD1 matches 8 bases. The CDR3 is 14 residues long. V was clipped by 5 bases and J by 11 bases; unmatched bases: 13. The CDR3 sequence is CASSKYTGTGVYTF. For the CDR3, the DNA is TGTGCCAGCAGTAAATATACCGGGACAGGAGTTTACACCTTC.

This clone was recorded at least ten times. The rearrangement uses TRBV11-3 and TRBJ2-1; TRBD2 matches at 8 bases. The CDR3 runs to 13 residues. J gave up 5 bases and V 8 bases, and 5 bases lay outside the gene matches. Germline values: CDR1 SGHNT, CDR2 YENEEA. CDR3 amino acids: CASRGGGNNEQFF. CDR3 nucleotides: TGTGCCAGCCGGGGGGGTGGGAACAATGAGCAGTTCTTC. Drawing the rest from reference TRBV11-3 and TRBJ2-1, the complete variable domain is EAGVVQSPRYKIIEKKQPVAFWCNPISGHNTLYWYLQNLGQGPELLIRYENEEAVDDSQLPKDRFSAERLKGVDSTLKIQPAELGDSAVYLCASRGGGNNEQFFGPGTRLTVL.

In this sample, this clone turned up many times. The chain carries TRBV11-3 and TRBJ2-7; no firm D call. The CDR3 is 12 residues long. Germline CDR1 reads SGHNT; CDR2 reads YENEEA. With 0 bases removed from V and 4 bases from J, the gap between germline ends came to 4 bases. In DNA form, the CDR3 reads TGTGCCAGCAGCTTAGATCCGTACGAGCAGTACTTC. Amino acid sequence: CASSLDPYEQYF.

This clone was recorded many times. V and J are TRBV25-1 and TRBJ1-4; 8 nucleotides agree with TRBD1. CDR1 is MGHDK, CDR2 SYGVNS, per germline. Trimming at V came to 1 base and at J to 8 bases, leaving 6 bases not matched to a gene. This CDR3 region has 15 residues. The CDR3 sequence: CASSEWAQGDEKLFF. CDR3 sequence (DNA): TGTGCCAGCAGTGAATGGGCACAGGGGGACGAAAAACTGTTTTTT.

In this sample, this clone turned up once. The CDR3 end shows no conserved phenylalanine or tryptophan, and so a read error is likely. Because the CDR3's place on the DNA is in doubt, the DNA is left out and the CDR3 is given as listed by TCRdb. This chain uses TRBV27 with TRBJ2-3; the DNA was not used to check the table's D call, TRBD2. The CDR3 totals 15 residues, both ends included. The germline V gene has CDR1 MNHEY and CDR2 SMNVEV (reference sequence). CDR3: CASSFSGSDEQYFGT.

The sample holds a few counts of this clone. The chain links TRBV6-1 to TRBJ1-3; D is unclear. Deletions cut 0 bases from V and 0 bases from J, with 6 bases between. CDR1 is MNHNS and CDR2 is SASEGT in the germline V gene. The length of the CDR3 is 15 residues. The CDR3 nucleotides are TGTGCCAGCAGTGAAGCCCCAAGCTCTGGAAACACCATATATTTT. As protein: CASSEAPSSGNTIYF.

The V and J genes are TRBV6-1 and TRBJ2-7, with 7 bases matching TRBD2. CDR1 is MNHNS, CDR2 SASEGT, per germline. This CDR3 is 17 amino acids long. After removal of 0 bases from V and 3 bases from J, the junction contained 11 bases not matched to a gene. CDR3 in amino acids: CASSEARGGYSYYEQYF. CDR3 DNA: TGTGCCAGCAGTGAAGCGCGGGGAGGGTATAGCTACTACGAGCAGTACTTC.

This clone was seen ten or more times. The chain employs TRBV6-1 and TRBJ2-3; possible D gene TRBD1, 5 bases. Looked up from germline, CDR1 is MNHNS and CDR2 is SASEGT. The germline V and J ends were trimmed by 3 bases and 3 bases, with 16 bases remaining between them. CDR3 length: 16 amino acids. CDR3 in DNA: TGTGCCAGCAGTGAGGTGGCAGGGTACGGGACAGATACGCAGTATTTT. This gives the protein CASSEVAGYGTDTQYF.